This entry features one T cell receptor (beta chain) sequence. Patients in Seattle were enrolled during active infection, then followed longitudinally. In the original workflow: How many nucleated cells were present was estimated from reference gene primer amplification. Data came from immunoSEQ multiplex PCR; TCRdb stores just in-frame clones and leaves some out. V, J and clone size reflect that table, while D and trimming were determined from the DNA. The table has about 390,000 clones, around 87% seen once. These data come from a study of blood T cell repertoires in COVID-19. The germline V gene encodes CDR1 SGHNT and CDR2 YYREEE (reference sequence). This CDR3 comprises 16 residues. V shed 5 bases and J 4 bases; nucleotides not matched to a gene: 13.

The chain combines TRBV5-4 with TRBJ1-2; 8 bases are a match to TRBD1. The receptor's source is a woman aged 60-75 years with COVID-19, enrolled during active disease. Sequenced input: peripheral blood. This CDR3 is CASRSGQGYGSYGYTF. In DNA form, the CDR3 reads TGTGCCAGCAGGTCAGGACAGGGTTACGGTAGCTATGGCTACACCTTC.